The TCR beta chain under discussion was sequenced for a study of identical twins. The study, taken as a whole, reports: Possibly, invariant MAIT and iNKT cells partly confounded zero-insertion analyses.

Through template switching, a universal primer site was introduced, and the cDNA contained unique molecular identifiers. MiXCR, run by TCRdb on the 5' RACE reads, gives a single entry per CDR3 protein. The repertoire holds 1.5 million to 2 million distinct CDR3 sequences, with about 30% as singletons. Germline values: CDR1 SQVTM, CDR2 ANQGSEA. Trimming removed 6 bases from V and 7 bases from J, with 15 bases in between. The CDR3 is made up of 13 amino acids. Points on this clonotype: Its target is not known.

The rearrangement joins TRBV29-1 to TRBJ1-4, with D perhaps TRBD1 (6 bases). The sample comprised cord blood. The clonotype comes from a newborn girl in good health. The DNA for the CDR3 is TGCAGCGTGTCCAGGGGCCCTGGTGAAAAACTGTTTTTT. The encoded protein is CSVSRGPGEKLFF.